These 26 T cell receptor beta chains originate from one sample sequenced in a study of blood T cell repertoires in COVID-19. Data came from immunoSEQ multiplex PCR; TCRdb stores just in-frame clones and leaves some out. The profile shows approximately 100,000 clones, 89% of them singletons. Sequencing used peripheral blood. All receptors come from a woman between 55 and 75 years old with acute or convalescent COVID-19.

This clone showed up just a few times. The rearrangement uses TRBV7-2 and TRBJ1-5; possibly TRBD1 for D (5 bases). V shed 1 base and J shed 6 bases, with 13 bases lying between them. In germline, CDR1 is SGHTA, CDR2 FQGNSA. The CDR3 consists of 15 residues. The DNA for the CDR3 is TGTGCCAGCAGCTTAGGTTCTTATCAGGGTCAGCCCCAGCATTTT. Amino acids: CASSLGSYQGQPQHF.

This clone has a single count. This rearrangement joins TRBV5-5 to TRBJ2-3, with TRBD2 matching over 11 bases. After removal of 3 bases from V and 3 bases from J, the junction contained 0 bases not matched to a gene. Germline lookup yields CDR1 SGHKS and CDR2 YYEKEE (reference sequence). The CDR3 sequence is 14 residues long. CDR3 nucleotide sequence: TGTGCCAGCAGCTCTAGCGGGAGGACAGATACGCAGTATTTT. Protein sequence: CASSSSGRTDTQYF. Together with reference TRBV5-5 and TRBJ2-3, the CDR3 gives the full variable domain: DAGVTQSPTHLIKTRGQQVTLRCSPISGHKSVSWYQQVLGQGPQFIFQYYEKEERGRGNFPDRFSARQFPNYSSELNVNALLLGDSALYLCASSSSGRTDTQYFGPGTRLTVL.

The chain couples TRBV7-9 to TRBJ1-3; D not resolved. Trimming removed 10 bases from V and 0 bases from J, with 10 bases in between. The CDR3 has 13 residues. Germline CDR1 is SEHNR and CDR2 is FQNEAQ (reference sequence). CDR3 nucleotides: TGTGCCACCGCACCCAGCTCTGGAAACACCATATATTTT. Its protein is CATAPSSGNTIYF.

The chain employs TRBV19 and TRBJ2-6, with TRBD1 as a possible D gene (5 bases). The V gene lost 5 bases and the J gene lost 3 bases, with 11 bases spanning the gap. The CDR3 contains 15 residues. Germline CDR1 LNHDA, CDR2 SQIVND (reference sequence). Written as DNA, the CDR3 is TGTGCCAGTAGTCCAGGGTGGGGTGGGGCCAACGTCCTGACTTTC. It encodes CASSPGWGGANVLTF.

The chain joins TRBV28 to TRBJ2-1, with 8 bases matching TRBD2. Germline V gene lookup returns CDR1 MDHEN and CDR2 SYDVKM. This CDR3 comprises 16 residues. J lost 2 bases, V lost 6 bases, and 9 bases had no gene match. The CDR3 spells CASSPEGAGAYNEQFF. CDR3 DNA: TGTGCCAGCAGCCCCGAGGGAGCGGGGGCCTACAATGAGCAGTTCTTC.

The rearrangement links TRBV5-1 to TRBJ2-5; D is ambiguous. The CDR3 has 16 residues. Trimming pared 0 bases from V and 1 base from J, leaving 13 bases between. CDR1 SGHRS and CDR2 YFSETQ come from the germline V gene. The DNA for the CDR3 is TGCGCCAGCAGCTTGGTAGTAGGATCGGGCCAAGAGACCCAGTACTTC. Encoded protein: CASSLVVGSGQETQYF.

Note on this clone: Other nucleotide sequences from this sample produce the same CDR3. The CDR3 here is CASSEDSSYNEQFF. The CDR3, as DNA: TGTGCCAGCAGTGAGGATAGCAGTTACAATGAGCAGTTCTTC. V is TRBV2 and J is TRBJ2-1; no reliable D call. Germline CDR1 is SNHLY and CDR2 is FYNNEI. Trimming removed 3 bases from V and 4 bases from J, with 10 bases in between. The CDR3 extends over 14 amino acids.

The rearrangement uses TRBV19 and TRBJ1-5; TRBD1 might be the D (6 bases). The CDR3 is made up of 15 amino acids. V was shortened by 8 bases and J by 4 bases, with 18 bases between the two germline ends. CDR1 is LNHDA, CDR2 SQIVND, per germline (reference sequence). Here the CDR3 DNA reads TGTGCCAGTCGCTCCACGGGGGGGACAAATCAGCCCCAGCATTTT. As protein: CASRSTGGTNQPQHF.

DNA of the CDR3: TGCGCCAGCAGCTTGGGGACAGGGGAAACTGGGGGCTACACCTTC. Its translation: CASSLGTGETGGYTF. The chain links TRBV5-1 to TRBJ1-2, with 9 bases aligning to TRBD1. This CDR3 contains 15 residues. Germline V gene lookup returns CDR1 SGHRS and CDR2 YFSETQ. V dropped 0 bases and J dropped 8; count of bases not matched to a gene: 8.

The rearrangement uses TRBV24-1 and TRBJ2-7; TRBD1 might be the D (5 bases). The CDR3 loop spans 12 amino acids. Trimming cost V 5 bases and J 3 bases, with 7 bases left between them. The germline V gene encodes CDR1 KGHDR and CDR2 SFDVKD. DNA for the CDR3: TGTGCCACCAGTGCAGGGAACTACGAGCAGTACTTC. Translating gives CATSAGNYEQYF.

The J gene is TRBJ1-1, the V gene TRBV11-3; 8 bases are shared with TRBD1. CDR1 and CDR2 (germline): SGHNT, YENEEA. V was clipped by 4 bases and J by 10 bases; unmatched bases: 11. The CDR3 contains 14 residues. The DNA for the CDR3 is TGTGCCAGCAGCTCGAGACAGGGGCGGCGTGGAGCTTTCTTT. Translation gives CASSSRQGRRGAFF.

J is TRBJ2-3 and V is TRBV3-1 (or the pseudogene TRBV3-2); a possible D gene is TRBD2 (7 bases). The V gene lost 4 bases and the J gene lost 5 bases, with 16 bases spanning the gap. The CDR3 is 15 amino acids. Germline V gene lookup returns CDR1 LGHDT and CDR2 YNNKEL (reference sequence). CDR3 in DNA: TGTGCCAGCAGCCTCGAGGGGGGGAGTAGAGATACGCAGTATTTT. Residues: CASSLEGGSRDTQYF.

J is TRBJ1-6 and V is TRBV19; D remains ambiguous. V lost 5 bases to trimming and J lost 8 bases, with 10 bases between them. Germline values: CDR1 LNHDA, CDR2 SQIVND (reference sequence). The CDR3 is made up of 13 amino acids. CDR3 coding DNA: TGTGCCAGTAGTGAGTTCATGGATTCACCCCTCCACTTT. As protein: CASSEFMDSPLHF.

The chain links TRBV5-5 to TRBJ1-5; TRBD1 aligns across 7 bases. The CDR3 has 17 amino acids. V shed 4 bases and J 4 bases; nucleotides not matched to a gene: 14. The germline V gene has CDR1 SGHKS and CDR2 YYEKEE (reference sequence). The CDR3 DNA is TGTGCCAGCAGCCCCCGATTGGACAGGTCATTGAATCAGCCCCAGCATTTT. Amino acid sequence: CASSPRLDRSLNQPQHF.

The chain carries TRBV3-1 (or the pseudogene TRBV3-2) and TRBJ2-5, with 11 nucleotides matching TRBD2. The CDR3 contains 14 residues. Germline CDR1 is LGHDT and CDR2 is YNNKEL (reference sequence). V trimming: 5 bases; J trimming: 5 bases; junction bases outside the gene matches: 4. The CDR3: CASSLAGGTETQYF. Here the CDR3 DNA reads TGTGCCAGCAGCTTAGCGGGAGGGACGGAGACCCAGTACTTC.

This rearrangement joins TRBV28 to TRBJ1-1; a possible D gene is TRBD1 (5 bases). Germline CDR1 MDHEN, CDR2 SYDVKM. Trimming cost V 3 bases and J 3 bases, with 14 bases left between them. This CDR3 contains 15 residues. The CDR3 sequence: CASSFRRDRHTEAFF. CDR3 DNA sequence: TGTGCCAGCAGTTTCCGCAGGGATAGACACACTGAAGCTTTCTTT.

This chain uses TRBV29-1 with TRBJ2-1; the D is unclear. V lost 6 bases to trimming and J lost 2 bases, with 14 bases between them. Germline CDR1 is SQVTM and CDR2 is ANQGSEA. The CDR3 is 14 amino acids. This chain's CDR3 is CSVVPRNTYNEQFF. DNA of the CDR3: TGCAGCGTCGTTCCCAGGAATACCTACAATGAGCAGTTCTTC.

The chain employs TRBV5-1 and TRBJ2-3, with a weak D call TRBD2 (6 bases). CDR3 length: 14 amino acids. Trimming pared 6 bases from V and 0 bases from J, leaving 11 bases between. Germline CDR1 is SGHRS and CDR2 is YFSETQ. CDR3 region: CASKRGASTDTQYF. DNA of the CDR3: TGCGCCAGCAAGCGCGGGGCTAGCACAGATACGCAGTATTTT.

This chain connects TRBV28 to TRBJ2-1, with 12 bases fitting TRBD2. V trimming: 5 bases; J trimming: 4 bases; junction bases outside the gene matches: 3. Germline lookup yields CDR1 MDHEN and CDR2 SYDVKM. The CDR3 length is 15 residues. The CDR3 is CASSKLAGGYNEQFF. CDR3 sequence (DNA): TGTGCCAGCAGTAAACTAGCGGGAGGATACAATGAGCAGTTCTTC.

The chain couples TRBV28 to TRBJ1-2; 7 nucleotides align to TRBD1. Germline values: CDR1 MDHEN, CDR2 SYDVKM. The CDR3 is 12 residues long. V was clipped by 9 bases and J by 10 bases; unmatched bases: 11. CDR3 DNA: TGTGCCAGTTCGACAGGGCTTTTCGACTACACCTTC. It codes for CASSTGLFDYTF.

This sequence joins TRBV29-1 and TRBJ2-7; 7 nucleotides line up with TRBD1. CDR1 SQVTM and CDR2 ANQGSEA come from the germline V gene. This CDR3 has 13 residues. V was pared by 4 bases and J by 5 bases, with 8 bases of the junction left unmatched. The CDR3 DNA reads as TGCAGCGTTGGGGGCCGACAGGGCCACGAGCAGTACTTC. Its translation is CSVGGRQGHEQYF.

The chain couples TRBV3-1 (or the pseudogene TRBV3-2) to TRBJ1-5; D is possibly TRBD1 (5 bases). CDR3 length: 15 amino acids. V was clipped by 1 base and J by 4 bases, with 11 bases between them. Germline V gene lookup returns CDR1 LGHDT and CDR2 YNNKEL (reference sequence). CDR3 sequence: CASSQAGGGNQPQHF. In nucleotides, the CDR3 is TGTGCCAGCAGCCAAGCTGGGGGAGGGAATCAGCCCCAGCATTTT.

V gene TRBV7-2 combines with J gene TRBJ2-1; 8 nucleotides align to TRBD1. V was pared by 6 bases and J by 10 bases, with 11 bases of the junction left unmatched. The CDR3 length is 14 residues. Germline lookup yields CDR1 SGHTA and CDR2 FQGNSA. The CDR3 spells CASSLTGDSREQFF. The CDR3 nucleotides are TGTGCCAGCAGTCTGACAGGGGATTCTCGCGAGCAGTTCTTC.

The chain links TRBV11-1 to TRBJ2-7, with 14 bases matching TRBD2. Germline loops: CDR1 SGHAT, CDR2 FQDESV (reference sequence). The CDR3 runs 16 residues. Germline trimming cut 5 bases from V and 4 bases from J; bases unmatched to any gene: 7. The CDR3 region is CASSPAGTSGRYEQYF. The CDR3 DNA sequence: TGTGCCAGCAGCCCCGCCGGGACTAGCGGGAGATACGAGCAGTACTTC.

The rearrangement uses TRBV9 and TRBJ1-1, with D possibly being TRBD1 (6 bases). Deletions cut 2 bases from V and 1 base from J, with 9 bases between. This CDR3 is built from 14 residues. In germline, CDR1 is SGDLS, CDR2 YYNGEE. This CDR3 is CASSVGHQNTEAFF. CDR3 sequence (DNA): TGTGCCAGCAGCGTGGGACATCAGAACACTGAAGCTTTCTTT.

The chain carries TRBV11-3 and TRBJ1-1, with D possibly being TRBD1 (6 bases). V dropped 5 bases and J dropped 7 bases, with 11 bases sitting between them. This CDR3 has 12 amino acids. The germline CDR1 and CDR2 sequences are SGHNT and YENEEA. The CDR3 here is CASSRTDFEAFF. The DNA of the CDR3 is TGTGCCAGCAGCCGGACAGACTTTGAAGCTTTCTTT.